Following are 25 T cell receptor beta chains from one sample sequenced in a study of memory CD4+ T cells and cytomegalovirus serostatus. The sort gate was single viable CD3+CD4+CD8-CD45RO+ cells for memory CD4+ T cells. Sequenced by immunoSEQ multiplex PCR; TCRdb stores in-frame clones only, minus some. The sample consists of around 76,000 clones, around 82% of them appearing once. The sequenced material came from memory CD4+ T cells from blood. The receptor source for this set is an adult in good health and CMV-seropositive.

The chain recombines TRBV2 with TRBJ1-5; D call uncertain. V was shortened by 6 bases and J by 7 bases, with 10 bases between the two germline ends. Germline values: CDR1 SNHLY, CDR2 FYNNEI. The CDR3 extends over 12 amino acids. CDR3 sequence: CASSLDGQPQHF. DNA of the CDR3: TGTGCCAGCAGCCTTGATGGGCAGCCCCAGCATTTT.

The V call is TRBV5-1, the J call TRBJ1-1; 7 nucleotides align to TRBD1. Losses at the gene ends were 4 bases for V and 8 bases for J; bases not matched to a gene: 11. The V gene's germline CDR1 is SGHRS and CDR2 YFSETQ. CDR3 size: 14 residues. The chain's CDR3 is CASSPEQGRPEAFF. CDR3 DNA: TGCGCCAGCAGCCCTGAACAGGGGCGTCCGGAAGCTTTCTTT.

This chain links TRBV9 with TRBJ2-1; 10 bases are shared with TRBD2. CDR1 is SGDLS and CDR2 is YYNGEE in the germline V gene. V shed 4 bases, J shed 8 bases, and the junction held 6 bases outside the gene matches. The CDR3 is 14 amino acids. CDR3 coding DNA: TGTGCCAGCAGCCCTCGACTAGCGGGCTATGAGCAGTTCTTC. It translates to CASSPRLAGYEQFF.

This sequence joins TRBV2 and TRBJ2-7; TRBD2 matches 8 bases. J gave up 6 bases and V 0 bases, and 4 bases lay outside the gene matches. This CDR3 has 14 residues. Germline lookup yields CDR1 SNHLY and CDR2 FYNNEI. CDR3 sequence (DNA): TGTGCCAGCAGTGAAGCCTGGGCGGGAGGCGAGCAGTACGTC. Protein: CASSEAWAGGEQYV.

The CDR3 is CASSLVYSRNTIYF. For the CDR3, the DNA is TGTGCCAGCAGCTTAGTGTACAGTAGAAACACCATATATTTT. The chain links TRBV11-2 to TRBJ1-3; no reliable D call. The CDR3 loop spans 14 amino acids. V dropped 1 base and J dropped 5 bases, with 9 bases sitting between them. Germline V gene sequence: CDR1 SGHAT, CDR2 FQNNGV.

The chain uses TRBV28 and TRBJ2-7; TRBD1 matches 11 bases. The CDR3 sequence is 15 residues long. V lost 5 bases to trimming and J lost 6 bases; unmatched junction nucleotides: 9. Germline V CDR1 and CDR2: MDHEN, SYDVKM. CDR3 coding DNA: TGTGCCAGCAGTCAAACAGGGACAGGGGGGCTCGAGCAGTACTTC. Translation gives CASSQTGTGGLEQYF.

The chain uses TRBV27 and TRBJ1-6, with TRBD1 as a possible D gene (6 bases). Germline V gene sequence: CDR1 MNHEY, CDR2 SMNVEV (reference sequence). Trimming stripped 0 bases from V and 6 bases from J, with 18 bases between. CDR3 size: 18 residues. The CDR3 is CASSLSLGGGPINSPLHF. Here the CDR3 DNA reads TGTGCCAGCAGTTTATCCTTAGGGGGGGGCCCCATTAATTCACCCCTCCACTTT.

The rearrangement links TRBV6-6 to TRBJ2-2; the D is unclear. V lost 6 bases, J lost 5 bases, and 10 bases lay in between. CDR1 is MNHNY, CDR2 SVGAGI, per germline (reference sequence). The CDR3 extends over 13 amino acids. DNA of the CDR3: TGTGCCAGCAGATTGTACACTACCGGGGAGCTGTTTTTT. Its translation is CASRLYTTGELFF.

V is TRBV5-1 and J is TRBJ2-3; 7 nucleotides agree with TRBD2. The germline V gene encodes CDR1 SGHRS and CDR2 YFSETQ. The trim removed 5 bases at V and 2 bases at J, leaving 5 bases unmatched. The CDR3 consists of 14 residues. The CDR3 DNA sequence: TGCGCCAGCAGTGTGGGAGGGGACACAGATACGCAGTATTTT. Residues: CASSVGGDTDTQYF.

This clone was counted a single time. CDR3 in DNA: TGTGCCAGCAGTGTCGGAGGTGCAGGGGCAGATACGCAGTATTTT. Its translation: CASSVGGAGADTQYF. This sequence joins TRBV25-1 and TRBJ2-3, with D perhaps TRBD1 (6 bases). V was trimmed by 4 bases and J by 4 bases, leaving 15 bases between them. Germline V gene data show CDR1 as MGHDK and CDR2 as SYGVNS. The CDR3 length is 15 residues. The whole variable domain, remainder taken from reference TRBV25-1 and TRBJ2-3, is EADIYQTPRYLVIGTGKKITLECSQTMGHDKMYWYQQDPGMELHLIHYSYGVNSTEKGDLSSESTVSRIRTEHFPLTLESARPSHTSQYLCASSVGGAGADTQYFGPGTRLTVL.

This chain links TRBV30 with TRBJ1-1, with D perhaps TRBD1 (6 bases). The CDR3 totals 16 residues. The ends were cut back, 1 base at V and 0 bases at J, with 15 bases in the middle. Germline CDR1 GTSNPN, CDR2 SVGIG (reference sequence). CDR3 in DNA: TGTGCCTGGAGTGCTATAGGGGGGTGGATGAACACTGAAGCTTTCTTT. Protein sequence: CAWSAIGGWMNTEAFF.

This chain connects TRBV21-1 to TRBJ2-2; the table names TRBD2, a call not compared with the DNA. TRBV21-1 is a known pseudogene. The CDR3 spans 15 residues. As DNA, the CDR3 is TGTGCCAGCAGAAGAGGACTACCGAATACCGGGGAGCTGTTTTTT. This gives the protein CASRRGLPNTGELFF.

This clone has only a few counts. The chain uses TRBV9 and TRBJ1-2; 8 bases agree with TRBD1. This CDR3 spans 16 amino acids. Losses at the gene ends were 4 bases for V and 7 bases for J; bases not matched to a gene: 15. CDR1 is SGDLS, CDR2 YYNGEE, per germline. The CDR3 sequence: CASSSLRDRGGSGYTF. CDR3 DNA: TGTGCCAGCAGCTCCCTTCGCGACAGGGGCGGTAGTGGCTACACCTTC. Drawing the rest from reference TRBV9 and TRBJ1-2, the complete variable domain is DSGVTQTPKHLITATGQRVTLRCSPRSGDLSVYWYQQSLDQGLQFLIQYYNGEERAKGNILERFSAQQFPDLHSELNLSSLELGDSALYFCASSSLRDRGGSGYTFGSGTRLTVV.

This chain uses TRBV27 with TRBJ1-2; D possibly corresponds to TRBD1 (6 bases). This CDR3 has 14 residues. The V gene's germline CDR1 is MNHEY and CDR2 SMNVEV (reference sequence). V lost 6 bases and J 4 bases, leaving 15 bases between the germline ends. Here the CDR3 DNA reads TGTGCCAGCAGATGGACAGACCCACCCTATGGCTACACCTTC. Translation: CASRWTDPPYGYTF.

This clone was seen a single time. This chain uses TRBV5-1 with TRBJ1-1; 8 nucleotides agree with TRBD1. Per germline, CDR1 SGHRS and CDR2 YFSETQ. The CDR3 spans 17 residues. The trim removed 0 bases at V and 1 base at J, leaving 8 bases unmatched. This CDR3 reads CASSLAPGTGKNTEAFF. The CDR3 DNA follows: TGCGCCAGCAGCTTGGCCCCAGGGACAGGAAAGAACACTGAAGCTTTCTTT.

The chain combines TRBV27 with TRBJ1-4; tentatively, D is TRBD1 (5 bases). The length of the CDR3 is 14 residues. V was cut by 4 bases and J by 4 bases, with 10 bases left in between. Germline V lookup: CDR1 MNHEY, CDR2 SMNVEV (reference sequence). CDR3: CASSSPGLNEKLFF. The CDR3 DNA reads as TGTGCCAGCAGTTCTCCGGGGCTTAATGAAAAACTGTTTTTT. Together with reference TRBV27 and TRBJ1-4, the CDR3 gives the full variable domain: EAQVTQNPRYLITVTGKKLTVTCSQNMNHEYMSWYRQDPGLGLRQIYYSMNVEVTDKGDVPEGYKVSRKEKRNFPLILESPSPNQTSLYFCASSSPGLNEKLFFGSGTQLSVL.

The CDR3 protein is CATGTSGRAAGELFF. CDR3 sequence (DNA): TGTGCCACTGGGACTAGCGGGAGGGCGGCCGGGGAGCTGTTTTTT. The rearrangement links TRBV19 to TRBJ2-2; TRBD2 agrees at 16 bases. This CDR3 spans 15 amino acids. The V segment lost 10 bases and the J segment 6 bases; nucleotides outside the gene matches: 5. The V gene's germline CDR1 is LNHDA and CDR2 SQIVND (reference sequence).

The chain recombines TRBV11-3 with TRBJ2-2; D remains unclear. CDR3 size: 12 residues. CDR1 and CDR2 (germline): SGHNT, YENEEA. V gave up 3 bases and J gave up 6 bases, with 5 bases separating them. CDR3 coding DNA: TGTGCCAGCAGCTTTGTGCCCGGGGAGCTGTTTTTT. This translates into CASSFVPGELFF. The full variable domain, its missing parts supplied by reference TRBV11-3 and TRBJ2-2, is EAGVVQSPRYKIIEKKQPVAFWCNPISGHNTLYWYLQNLGQGPELLIRYENEEAVDDSQLPKDRFSAERLKGVDSTLKIQPAELGDSAVYLCASSFVPGELFFGEGSRLTVL.

This clone was seen more than once but under ten times. CDR3 in amino acids: CASSQTGGNEQFF. CDR3 bases: TGTGCCAGCAGCCAGACAGGGGGAAATGAGCAGTTCTTC. This sequence joins TRBV5-6 and TRBJ2-1; 9 bases are shared with TRBD1. Trimming at V came to 4 bases and at J to 7 bases, leaving 3 bases not matched to a gene. The CDR3 contains 13 residues. Germline lookup yields CDR1 SGHDT and CDR2 YYEEEE.

DNA for the CDR3: TGTGCCAGCAGCTCAAGACAGGGGCCATACAATGAGCAGTTCTTC. Amino acids: CASSSRQGPYNEQFF. V usage is TRBV7-9 and J usage is TRBJ2-1; TRBD1 agrees at 8 bases. V shed 4 bases, J shed 4 bases, and the junction held 6 bases outside the gene matches. Germline CDR1 reads SEHNR; CDR2 reads FQNEAQ (reference sequence). CDR3 length equals 15 residues.

The chain joins TRBV2 to TRBJ2-2; D unclear. The V gene lost 5 bases and the J gene lost 0 bases, with 7 bases spanning the gap. Germline values: CDR1 SNHLY, CDR2 FYNNEI. The CDR3 has 14 amino acids. CDR3: CASSLGSNTGELFF. The CDR3 DNA sequence: TGTGCCAGCAGTTTAGGATCGAACACCGGGGAGCTGTTTTTT. Full variable domain (remainder filled in from reference TRBV2 and TRBJ2-2): EPEVTQTPSHQVTQMGQEVILRCVPISNHLYFYWYRQILGQKVEFLVSFYNNEISEKSEIFDDQFSVERPDGSNFTLKIRSTKLEDSAMYFCASSLGSNTGELFFGEGSRLTVL.

This clone has only a few counts. The J gene is TRBJ1-6, the V gene TRBV6-5; TRBD1 matches 8 bases. The CDR3 loop spans 12 amino acids. V was clipped by 6 bases and J by 10 bases; unmatched bases: 2. In germline, CDR1 is MNHEY, CDR2 SVGAGI. The CDR3 reads CASRQGDSPLHF. The CDR3 coding sequence is TGTGCCAGCAGACAGGGGGACTCACCCCTCCACTTT.

The chain has TRBV7-2 and TRBJ2-1, with 7 bases aligning to TRBD1. The germline V gene has CDR1 SGHTA and CDR2 FQGNSA. J gave up 1 base and V 3 bases, and 6 bases lay outside the gene matches. The CDR3 consists of 16 residues. The CDR3 spells CASSFLGTVSYNEQFF. The DNA of the CDR3 is TGTGCCAGCAGCTTCCTGGGGACAGTTTCCTACAATGAGCAGTTCTTC.

The chain is built from TRBV7-2 and TRBJ2-2, with unresolved D. V lost 4 bases, J lost 3 bases, and 9 bases lay in between. The CDR3 runs 14 residues. Germline V gene sequence: CDR1 SGHTA, CDR2 FQGNSA. CDR3 region: CASSSNSHTGELFF. CDR3 DNA sequence: TGTGCCAGCAGCTCAAACAGTCACACCGGGGAGCTGTTTTTT.

V usage is TRBV5-1 and J usage is TRBJ2-5; the match to TRBD2 covers 11 bases. Germline V gene sequence: CDR1 SGHRS, CDR2 YFSETQ. This CDR3 has 16 amino acids. The V and J ends lost 4 bases and 5 bases, in that order; junction bases with no gene match: 10. In DNA form, the CDR3 reads TGCGCCAGCAGCCCAACTAGCGGGGGTGCTTGGGAGACCCAGTACTTC. Translation: CASSPTSGGAWETQYF.